What follows describes a single T cell receptor (beta chain). The sample comes from a study of blood T cell repertoires in COVID-19. Whole-study context: The United States, Italy and Spain were the sources of the acute and convalescent COVID-19 samples. PBMCs, B-cell-depleted T cells, or T cells provided the cDNA or gDNA that made up the material.

This CDR3 comprises 16 residues. The V and J ends lost 3 bases and 4 bases, in that order; junction bases with no gene match: 8. CDR1 and CDR2 (germline): MGHDK, SYGVNS. In the authors' methods: Reference gene primer amplification in the assay estimated nucleated cell counts. Method: immunoSEQ multiplex PCR; TCRdb's copy keeps in-frame clones and lacks some. Clone size and V and J calls were adopted from that table, with D and trimming inferred from the DNA. Of about 63,000 clones listed, 79% are singletons. The chain is built from TRBV25-1 and TRBJ2-5, with 10 bases lining up with TRBD2. This receptor was obtained from a human donor in a cohort sampled during active COVID-19. Specimen: peripheral blood. CDR3 nucleotides: TGTGCCAGCAGTGATTCTGGGGCTAGCGGGAGAGAGACCCAGTACTTC. Translation gives CASSDSGASGRETQYF.